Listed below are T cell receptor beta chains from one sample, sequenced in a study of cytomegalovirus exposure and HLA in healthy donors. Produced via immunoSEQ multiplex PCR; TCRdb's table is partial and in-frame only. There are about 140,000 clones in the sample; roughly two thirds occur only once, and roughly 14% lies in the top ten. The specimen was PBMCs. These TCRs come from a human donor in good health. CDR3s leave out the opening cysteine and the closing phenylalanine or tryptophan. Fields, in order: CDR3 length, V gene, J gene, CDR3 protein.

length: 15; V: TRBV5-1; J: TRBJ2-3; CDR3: ASSPVILAGGEDTQY
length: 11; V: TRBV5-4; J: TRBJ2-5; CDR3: ASSLVEEGSQY
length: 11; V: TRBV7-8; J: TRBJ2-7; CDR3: ASSSPRSYEQY
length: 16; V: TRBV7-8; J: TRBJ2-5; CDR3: ASSLEVRTSGFKETQY
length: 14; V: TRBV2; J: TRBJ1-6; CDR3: ASIKTRAGGNSPLH
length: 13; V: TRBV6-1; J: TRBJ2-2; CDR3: ASTKLGQFTGELF
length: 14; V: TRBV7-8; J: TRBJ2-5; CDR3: ASSGPRDSRTETQY
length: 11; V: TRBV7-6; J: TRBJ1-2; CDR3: ASSLGRNYGYT
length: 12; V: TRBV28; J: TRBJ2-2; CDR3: ASRTGQNTGELF
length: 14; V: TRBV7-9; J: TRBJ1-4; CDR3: ASSQERTGPSEKLF
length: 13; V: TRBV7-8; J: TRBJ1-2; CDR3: ASSSRQGPPYGYT
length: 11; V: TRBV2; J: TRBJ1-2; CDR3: ASSGQGNYGYT
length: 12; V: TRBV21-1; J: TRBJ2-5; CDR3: ASSNSRERETQY
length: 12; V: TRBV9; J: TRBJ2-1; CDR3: ASSDYRGGGEQF
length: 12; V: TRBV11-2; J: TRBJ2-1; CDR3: ASSFNSGEDEQF
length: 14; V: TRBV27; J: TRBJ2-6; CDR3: ASSVLGGSGANVLT
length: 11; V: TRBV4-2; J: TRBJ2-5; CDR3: ASSQRLAETQY
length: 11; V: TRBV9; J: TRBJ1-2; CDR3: ASRTGQYGGYT
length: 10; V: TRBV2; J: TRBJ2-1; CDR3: ASPREDCEQF
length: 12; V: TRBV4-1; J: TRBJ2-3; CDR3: ASSQVLSTDTQY
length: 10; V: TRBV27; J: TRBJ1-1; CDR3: ASRQGNTEAF
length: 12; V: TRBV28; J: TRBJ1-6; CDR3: ASSQMRTGSPLH
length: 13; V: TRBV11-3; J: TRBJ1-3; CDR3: ASSLQGNAGNTIY
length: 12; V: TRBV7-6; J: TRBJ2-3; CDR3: ASSSRGSTDTQY
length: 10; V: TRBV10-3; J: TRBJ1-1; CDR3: AIVDRNTEAF
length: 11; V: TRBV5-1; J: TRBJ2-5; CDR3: ASAGTGGETQY
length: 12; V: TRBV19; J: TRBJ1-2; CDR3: ASSSGGNRRGYT
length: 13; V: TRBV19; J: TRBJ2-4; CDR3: ASSDTGFPKNIQY
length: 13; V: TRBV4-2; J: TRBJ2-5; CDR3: ASSLGTKSGETQY
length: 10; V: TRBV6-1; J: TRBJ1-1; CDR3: ASSPLYTEAF
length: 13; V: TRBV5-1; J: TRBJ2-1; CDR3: ASSLESGRHNEQF
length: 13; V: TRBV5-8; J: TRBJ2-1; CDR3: ASSSTSGRDYEQF
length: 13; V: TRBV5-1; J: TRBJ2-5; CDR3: ASSLADRGRETQY
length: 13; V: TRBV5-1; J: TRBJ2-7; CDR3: ASSLDSSPIYEQY
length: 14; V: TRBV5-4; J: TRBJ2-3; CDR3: ASSFWTSASTDTQY
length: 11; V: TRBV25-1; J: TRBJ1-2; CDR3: ASSSEGVLGYT
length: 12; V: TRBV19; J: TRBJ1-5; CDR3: ASSTTTDRQPQH
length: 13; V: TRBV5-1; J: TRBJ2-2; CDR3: ASSLEGQYTGELF
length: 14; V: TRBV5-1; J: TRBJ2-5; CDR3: ASSLRLTGQQETQY
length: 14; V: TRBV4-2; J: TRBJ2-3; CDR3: ASSPSTSGGSDTQY
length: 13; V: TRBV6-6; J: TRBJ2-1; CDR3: ASNRGLYSYNEQF